The TCR beta chain described here comes from a study of T cells in Graves' hyperthyroidism and ophthalmopathy. Notes on the study in general: With a median lead of around 6.7 months before onset, the model predicted ophthalmopathy. Separation of ophthalmopathy from stable hyperthyroidism was achieved by a 13 V-J model. Also found in blood were most expanded thyroid clonotypes above 0.001.

Diagnoses were established using clinical symptoms, serum thyroxine and TRAb, thyroid ultrasound and orbital computed tomography. TCR beta CDR3 regions were amplified from RNA transcripts. TCR CDR3 regions were first amplified by RT-PCR with HTBI primers. Via MiXCR, TCRdb re-called the multiplex PCR reads, giving one row per CDR3 protein. The sample carries about 500,000 distinct CDR3 sequences, about 15% recorded once. The V end lost 2 bases, the J end lost 0 bases, and 12 bases lay between the germline ends. The germline CDR1 and CDR2 sequences are PRHDT and FYEKMQ (reference sequence). CDR3 size: 16 residues. Notes on this clonotype: No antigen is known for it.

The sequence derives from a woman younger than 30 with Graves' ophthalmopathy. The chain carries TRBV13 and TRBJ2-3, with TRBD2 as a possible D gene (7 bases). Sequenced material: blood. The CDR3 spells CASSLRGGESTDTQYF. Written as DNA, the CDR3 is TGTGCCAGCAGCTTACGAGGGGGGGAGAGCACAGATACGCAGTATTTT.